This T cell receptor (beta chain) was captured by sequencing in a study of CD8+CD57+ T cells in acquired aplastic anemia. The V end was cut by 5 bases, the J end by 2 bases, with 12 bases between. This CDR3 comprises 14 residues. Per the germline V gene, CDR1 is SEHNR and CDR2 is FQNEAQ (reference sequence). This clonotype was seen many times. Only patients with CD8+CD57+ cell expansion on flow cytometry were chosen for sequencing. Patients were untreated when blood was sampled. According to the study, genomic DNA was the template for TCR beta VDJ and CDR3 profiling. TCRdb analysed the reads with MiXCR anew, one entry per CDR3 protein. The repertoire holds under 200,000 distinct CDR3 sequences, with 40% to 50% as singletons.

Material for sequencing was sorted CD4+, CD8+, or CD8+CD57+ T cells (not recorded which) from PBMCs. This clonotype was obtained from a human donor with aplastic anemia. This chain links TRBV7-9 with TRBJ2-5; D tentatively fits TRBD1 or TRBD2 (5 bases each). The CDR3 sequence is CASSLPGAQETQYF. The CDR3 bases are TGTGCCAGCAGCCTCCCCGGGGCTCAAGAGACCCAGTACTTC.